This T cell receptor beta chain was obtained from a study of CD4 and CD8 cells across lung adenocarcinoma regions. There are 14 residues in the CDR3. From germline, CDR1 is SGHTA and CDR2 FQGNSA. From the PCR reads, TCRdb called clonotypes with MiXCR, one entry per CDR3 protein. This sample has around 3,800 distinct CDR3 sequences, with around 58% found just once. Sequencing was performed on CD4+ T cells from the center of a lung tumor. This sequence originates from a male donor with lung adenocarcinoma. The CD4 and CD8 labels of this study may be unreliable. This chain connects TRBV7-2 to TRBJ2-5; maybe TRBD2 (6 bases). Judging by the DNA end, TRBJ2-3 fits better; the J call may be wrong. CDR3: CASRAGTQRYTQYF. CDR3 sequence (DNA): TGTGCCAGCCGCGCCGGGACTCAGAGGTATACGCAGTATTTT.